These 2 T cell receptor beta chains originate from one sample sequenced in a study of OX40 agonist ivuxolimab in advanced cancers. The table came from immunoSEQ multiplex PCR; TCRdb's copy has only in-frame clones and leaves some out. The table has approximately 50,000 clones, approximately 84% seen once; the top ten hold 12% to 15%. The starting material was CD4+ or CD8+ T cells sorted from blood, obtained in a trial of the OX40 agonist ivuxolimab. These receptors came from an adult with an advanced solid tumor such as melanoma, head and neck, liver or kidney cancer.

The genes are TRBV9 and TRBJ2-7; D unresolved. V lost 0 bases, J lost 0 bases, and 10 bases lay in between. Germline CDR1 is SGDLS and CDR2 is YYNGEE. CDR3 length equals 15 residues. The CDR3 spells CASSVEAHSSYEQYF. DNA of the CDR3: TGTGCCAGCAGCGTAGAGGCACACAGCTCCTACGAGCAGTACTTC.

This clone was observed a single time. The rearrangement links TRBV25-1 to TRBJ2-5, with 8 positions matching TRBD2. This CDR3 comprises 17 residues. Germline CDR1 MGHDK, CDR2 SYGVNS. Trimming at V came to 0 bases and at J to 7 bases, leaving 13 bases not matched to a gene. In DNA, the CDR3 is TGTGCCAGCAGTGAATATTCCTGGGGACCCCGGGAGGGGACCCAGTACTTC. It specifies CASSEYSWGPREGTQYF.